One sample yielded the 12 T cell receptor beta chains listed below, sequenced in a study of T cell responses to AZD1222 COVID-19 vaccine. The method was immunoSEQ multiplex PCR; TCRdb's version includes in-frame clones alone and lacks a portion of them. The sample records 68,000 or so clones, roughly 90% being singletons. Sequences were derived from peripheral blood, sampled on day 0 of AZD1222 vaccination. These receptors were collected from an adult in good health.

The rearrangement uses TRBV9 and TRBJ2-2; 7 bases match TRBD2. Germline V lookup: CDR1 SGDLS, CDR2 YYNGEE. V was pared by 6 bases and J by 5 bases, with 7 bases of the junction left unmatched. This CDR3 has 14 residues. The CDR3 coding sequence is TGTGCCAGCACCCCGAGGCGGGAGACCGGGGAGCTGTTTTTT. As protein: CASTPRRETGELFF.

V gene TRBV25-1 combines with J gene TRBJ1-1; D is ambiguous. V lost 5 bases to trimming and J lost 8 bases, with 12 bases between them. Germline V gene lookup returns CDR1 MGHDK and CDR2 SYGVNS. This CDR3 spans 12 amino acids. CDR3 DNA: TGTGCCAGCAGTCGAGGAGTGAGAGAAGCTTTCTTT. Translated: CASSRGVREAFF.

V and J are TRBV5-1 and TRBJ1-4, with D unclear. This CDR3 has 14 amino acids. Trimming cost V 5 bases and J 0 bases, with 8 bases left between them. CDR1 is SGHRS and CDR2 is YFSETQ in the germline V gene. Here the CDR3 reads CASSSAPTNEKLFF. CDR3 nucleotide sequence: TGCGCCAGCAGTTCAGCTCCAACTAATGAAAAACTGTTTTTT.

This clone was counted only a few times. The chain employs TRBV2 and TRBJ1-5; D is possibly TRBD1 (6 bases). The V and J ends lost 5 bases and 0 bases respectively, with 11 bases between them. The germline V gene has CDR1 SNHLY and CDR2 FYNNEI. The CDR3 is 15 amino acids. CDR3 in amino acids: CASSRQDNSNQPQHF. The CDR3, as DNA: TGTGCCAGCAGTAGACAGGATAATAGCAATCAGCCCCAGCATTTT. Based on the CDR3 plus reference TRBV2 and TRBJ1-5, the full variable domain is EPEVTQTPSHQVTQMGQEVILRCVPISNHLYFYWYRQILGQKVEFLVSFYNNEISEKSEIFDDQFSVERPDGSNFTLKIRSTKLEDSAMYFCASSRQDNSNQPQHFGDGTRLSIL.

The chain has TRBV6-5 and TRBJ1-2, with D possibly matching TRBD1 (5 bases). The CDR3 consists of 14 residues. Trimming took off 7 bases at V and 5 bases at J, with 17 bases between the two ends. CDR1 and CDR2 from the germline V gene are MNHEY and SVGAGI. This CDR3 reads CASTLSGGEYGYTF. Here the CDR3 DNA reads TGTGCCAGCACCCTCAGCGGGGGGGAATATGGCTACACCTTC.

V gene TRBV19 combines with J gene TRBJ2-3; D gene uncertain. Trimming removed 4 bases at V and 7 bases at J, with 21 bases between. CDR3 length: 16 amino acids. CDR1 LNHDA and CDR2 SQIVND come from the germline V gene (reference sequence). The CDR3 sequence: CASSRYSTDSIHTQYF. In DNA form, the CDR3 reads TGTGCCAGTAGTAGATATAGCACAGATTCTATTCATACGCAGTATTTT.

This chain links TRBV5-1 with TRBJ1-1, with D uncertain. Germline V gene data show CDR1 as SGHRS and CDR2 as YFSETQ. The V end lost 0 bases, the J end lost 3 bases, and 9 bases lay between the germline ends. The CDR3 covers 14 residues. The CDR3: CASSLVTRDTEAFF. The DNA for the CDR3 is TGCGCCAGCAGCTTGGTAACTAGGGACACTGAAGCTTTCTTT.

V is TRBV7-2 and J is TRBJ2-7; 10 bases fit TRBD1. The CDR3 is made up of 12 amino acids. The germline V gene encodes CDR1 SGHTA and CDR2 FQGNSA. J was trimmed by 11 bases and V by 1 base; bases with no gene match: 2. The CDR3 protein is CASSLGGTGEYF. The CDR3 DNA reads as TGTGCCAGCAGCTTAGGAGGGACAGGGGAGTACTTC.

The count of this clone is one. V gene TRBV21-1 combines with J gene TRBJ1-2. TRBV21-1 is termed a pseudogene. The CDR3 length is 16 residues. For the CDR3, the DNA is TGTGCCAGCGGAAGAAGGGGCGGAGGGTTTAACTATGGCTACACCTTC. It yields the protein CASGRRGGGFNYGYTF.

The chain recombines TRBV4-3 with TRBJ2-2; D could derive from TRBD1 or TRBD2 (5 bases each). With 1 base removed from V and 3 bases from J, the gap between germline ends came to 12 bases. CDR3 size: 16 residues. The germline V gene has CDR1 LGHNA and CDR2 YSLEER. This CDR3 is CASSQGAGRYTGELFF. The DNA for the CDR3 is TGCGCCAGCAGCCAAGGCGCAGGGAGATACACCGGGGAGCTGTTTTTT.

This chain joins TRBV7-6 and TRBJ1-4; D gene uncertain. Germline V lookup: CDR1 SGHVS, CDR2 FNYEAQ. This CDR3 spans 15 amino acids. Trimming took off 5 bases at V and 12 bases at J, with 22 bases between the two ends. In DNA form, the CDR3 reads TGTGCCAGCAGCCAAGAAGCAGTAGGCTATGGGGAACTGTTTTTT. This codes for CASSQEAVGYGELFF.

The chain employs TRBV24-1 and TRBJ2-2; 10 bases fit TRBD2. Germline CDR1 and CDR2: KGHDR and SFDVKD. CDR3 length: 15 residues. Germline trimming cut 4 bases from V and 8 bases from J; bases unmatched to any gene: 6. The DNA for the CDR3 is TGTGCCACCAGTGACCAGCGGGGGGGGAAAGGGGAGCTGTTTTTT. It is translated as CATSDQRGGKGELFF.